The T cell receptor beta chain described here comes from a study of cytomegalovirus exposure and HLA in healthy donors. Study-level points and caveats: Earlier analysis looked at TCR beta V segments, and most were productive about 90% or about 30% of the time. As confirmed in vitro, a few CMV-associated chains were specific for CMV antigens. The authors listed 164 TCR beta chains as cytomegalovirus-associated. Indistinguishability led to the exclusion of some V segments, TRBV6-2 and TRBV6-3 included.

The PCR was carried out with 60 Vbeta primers and 13 Jbeta primers. Only in-frame clones appear in the TCRdb table, and some are missing; sequencing was by immunoSEQ multiplex PCR. Altogether about 180,000 clones are present, 80% being singletons, with the ten largest covering approximately 1.3%. Details on this clone: The antigen is unknown.

Germline CDR1 is LNHDA and CDR2 is SQIVND (reference sequence). The trim removed 4 bases at V and 6 bases at J, leaving 11 bases unmatched. The CDR3 runs to 18 residues. V gene TRBV19 combines with J gene TRBJ2-1, with 14 nucleotides matching TRBD2. The sequencing input was PBMCs. The source is a girl between 5 and 17 years old in good health and CMV-seropositive. CDR3 sequence (DNA): TGTGCCAGTAGTAAGACTAGCGGGAGGGCCAGGAGCATCAATGAGCAGTTCTTC. The encoded protein is CASSKTSGRARSINEQFF.